Listed below are T cell receptor beta chains from one sample, sequenced in a study of blood T cell repertoires in COVID-19. Repertoires were generated with immunoSEQ multiplex PCR, while TCRdb's copy carries only in-frame clones and drops some. The sample holds roughly 300,000 clones, nearly 90% seen once. Sample: PBMCs or T cells enriched from blood (not recorded which). The receptors come from a woman in her twenties or thirties who had recovered from COVID-19. Both conserved end residues are part of each CDR3. D genes are given only for firm matches. A clone size is listed for some rows: how often the clone was seen (once, few, many), or a class if it is expanded.

D: TRBD1
size: NA
length: 16
V: TRBV7-8
J: TRBJ1-5
CDR3: CASSELGQGIAQPQHF
DNA: TGTGCCAGCAGCGAACTGGGACAGGGAATTGCTCAGCCCCAGCATTTT

D: NA
size: NA
length: 15
V: TRBV10-1
J: TRBJ2-2
CDR3: CASSPTGRHTGELFF
DNA: TGCGCCAGCAGCCCAACGGGGAGGCACACCGGGGAGCTGTTTTTT

D: TRBD2
size: NA
length: 16
V: TRBV4-3
J: TRBJ2-1
CDR3: CASSQEVAGYYNEQFF
DNA: TGCGCCAGCAGCCAAGAAGTAGCGGGGTACTACAATGAGCAGTTCTTC

D: NA
size: NA
length: 15
V: TRBV10-3
J: TRBJ1-2
CDR3: CAISESTGTNYGYTF
DNA: TGTGCCATCAGTGAGTCTACAGGCACTAACTATGGCTACACCTTC

D: NA
size: NA
length: 14
V: TRBV2
J: TRBJ1-2
CDR3: CASSDSGESYGYTF
DNA: TGTGCCAGCAGTGATTCAGGGGAGTCCTATGGCTACACCTTC

D: TRBD1
size: NA
length: 14
V: TRBV6-2/TRBV6-3
J: TRBJ1-2
CDR3: CASSSQGAKYGYTF
DNA: TGTGCCAGCAGTTCACAGGGGGCCAAATATGGCTACACCTTC

D: NA
size: NA
length: 11
V: TRBV20-1
J: TRBJ2-5
CDR3: CSGRVRGTQYF
DNA: TGCAGTGGGAGGGTCCGCGGGACCCAGTACTTC

D: NA
size: NA
length: 13
V: TRBV2
J: TRBJ1-3
CDR3: CASRASSGNTIYF
DNA: TGTGCCAGCAGAGCAAGCTCTGGAAACACCATATATTTT

D: NA
size: NA
length: 13
V: TRBV5-1
J: TRBJ2-1
CDR3: CASSPTTGDEQFF
DNA: TGCGCCAGCAGCCCGACTACTGGAGATGAGCAGTTCTTC

D: TRBD1
size: NA
length: 17
V: TRBV11-2
J: TRBJ2-6
CDR3: CASRPGQGRSGANVLTF
DNA: TGTGCCAGCAGGCCGGGACAGGGGCGCTCTGGGGCCAACGTCCTGACTTTC

D: NA
size: NA
length: 14
V: TRBV19
J: TRBJ1-1
CDR3: CASSIVASSTEAFF
DNA: TGTGCCAGTAGTATAGTGGCCAGTTCCACTGAAGCTTTCTTT

D: NA
size: NA
length: 15
V: TRBV9
J: TRBJ1-3
CDR3: CASSGRLTSGNTIYF
DNA: TGTGCCAGCAGCGGGCGACTAACCTCTGGAAACACCATATATTTT

D: NA
size: NA
length: 17
V: TRBV9
J: TRBJ1-3
CDR3: CASSVGGQSSNGNTIYF
DNA: TGTGCCAGCAGCGTAGGAGGACAGAGCTCCAATGGAAACACCATATATTTT

D: NA
size: NA
length: 12
V: TRBV29-1
J: TRBJ1-1
CDR3: CSVGQQGSEAFF
DNA: TGCAGCGTTGGGCAACAGGGTTCTGAAGCTTTCTTT

D: NA
size: NA
length: 12
V: TRBV2
J: TRBJ1-2
CDR3: CASRSVNYGYTF
DNA: TGTGCCAGCCGATCGGTCAACTATGGCTACACCTTC

D: TRBD1
size: NA
length: 14
V: TRBV9
J: TRBJ2-7
CDR3: CASSESPGTAVQYF
DNA: TGTGCCAGCAGCGAGTCCCCAGGGACAGCGGTGCAGTACTTC

D: TRBD1
size: NA
length: 13
V: TRBV20-1
J: TRBJ1-5
CDR3: CSASTGVVQPQHF
DNA: TGCAGTGCTAGTACAGGGGTGGTTCAGCCCCAGCATTTT

D: NA
size: NA
length: 13
V: TRBV19
J: TRBJ1-1
CDR3: CASSFSRGAEAFF
DNA: TGTGCCAGTAGTTTCAGTCGGGGGGCTGAAGCTTTCTTT

D: TRBD1
size: NA
length: 13
V: TRBV30
J: TRBJ1-1
CDR3: CAWDQTGGTEAFF
DNA: TGTGCCTGGGATCAGACAGGGGGCACTGAAGCTTTCTTT

D: NA
size: NA
length: 14
V: TRBV15
J: TRBJ2-5
CDR3: CATSRPRAGETQYF
DNA: TGTGCCACCAGCAGACCCAGGGCCGGGGAGACCCAGTACTTC

D: NA
size: NA
length: 14
V: TRBV24-1
J: TRBJ1-6
CDR3: CATSEGQGQSPLHF
DNA: TGTGCCACCAGTGAGGGGCAGGGCCAGTCACCCCTCCACTTT

D: NA
size: NA
length: 12
V: TRBV12-3/TRBV12-4
J: TRBJ1-1
CDR3: CAILLQGVLAFF
DNA: TGTGCCATCCTTTTACAGGGTGTACTTGCTTTCTTT

D: NA
size: once
length: 13
V: TRBV7-9
J: TRBJ1-4
CDR3: CASNRPSEGALFF
DNA: TGTGCCAGCAACCGTCCCTCGGAGGGCGCATTGTTTTTT

D: TRBD1
size: NA
length: 14
V: TRBV7-2
J: TRBJ1-1
CDR3: CASLAGQMNTEAFF
DNA: TGTGCCAGCTTAGCGGGACAGATGAACACTGAAGCTTTCTTT

D: NA
size: NA
length: 15
V: TRBV3-1/TRBV3-2
J: TRBJ1-6
CDR3: CASSQGIQGGSPLHF
DNA: TGTGCCAGCAGCCAAGGGATCCAGGGCGGCTCACCCCTCCACTTT

D: NA
size: once
length: 15
V: TRBV7-6
J: TRBJ1-1
CDR3: CASSLGTAMNTEAFF
DNA: TGTGCCAGCAGCTTAGGTACAGCTATGAACACTGAAGCTTTCTTT

D: NA
size: NA
length: 14
V: TRBV25-1
J: TRBJ1-2
CDR3: CASREGGSGYGYTF
DNA: TGTGCCAGCAGGGAAGGAGGGTCAGGCTATGGCTACACCTTC